These 21 T cell receptor beta chains were sequenced from one sample in a study of spatial heterogeneity in lung cancer. Findings of the study overall: How many expanded intratumoral alpha and beta TCRs were present tracked the tumor mutation count, which was a count of nonsynonymous mutations.

TCRdb itself ran the 5' RACE reads through MiXCR, one entry per CDR3 protein. The table has 9,500 to 12,000 distinct CDR3 sequences, around 7.9% seen once; the top ten hold around a fifth. These receptors are not linked to any known antigen. Documented time point: sample taken at primary tumor resection. The sample in question was lung tumor tissue, obtained at surgery. All receptors derive from a female donor with early-stage non-small cell lung cancer.

The sample holds many counts of this clonotype. This beta chain is a stray read from a library made for alpha chains; its abundance is not meaningful. J is TRBJ2-1 and V is TRBV4-2, with D tentatively TRBD2 (6 bases). The CDR3 length is 15 residues. Germline CDR1 and CDR2: LGHNA and YNFKEQ. Trimming stripped 1 base from V and 8 bases from J, with 15 bases between. CDR3 DNA: TGTGCCAGCAGCCAAGCGGCGATGCGGGATTATGAGCAGTTCTTC. Its translation: CASSQAAMRDYEQFF.

This clonotype is medium-sized within its sample. In a library made to pick up alpha chains, this beta chain is a stray read with a size that means little. This chain joins TRBV12-3 or TRBV12-4 and TRBJ2-2; TRBD2 matches at 7 bases. CDR3 length: 15 residues. The ends lost 7 bases at V and 6 bases at J; junction bases unmatched: 11. DNA of the CDR3: TGTGCCAGCACCGACTGGGGGGGTAACGCCGGGGAGCTGTTTTTT. Its protein product is CASTDWGGNAGELFF.

This clonotype was seen many times. Little can be read into the size of this beta chain, an off-target read in a library designed for alpha chains. This rearrangement joins TRBV18 to TRBJ2-7, with TRBD2 matching over 9 bases. Unmatched junction bases numbered 10, after V lost 3 bases and J lost 4 bases. Germline V CDR1 and CDR2: KGHSH, LQKENI. This CDR3 is 16 amino acids long. CDR3 protein: CASSPPTAAGGYEQYF. The CDR3 coding sequence is TGTGCCAGCTCACCCCCCACGGCGGCGGGGGGGTACGAGCAGTACTTC.

This clonotype was recorded many times. Little can be read into the size of this beta chain, an off-target read in a library designed for alpha chains. The V and J genes are TRBV2 and TRBJ2-3; 8 bases map to TRBD2. The trim removed 6 bases at V and 6 bases at J, leaving 11 bases unmatched. CDR3 length equals 15 residues. The V gene's germline CDR1 is SNHLY and CDR2 FYNNEI. The CDR3 loop is CASSRGGPAGDTQYF. The CDR3 region has the DNA TGTGCCAGCAGCCGCGGGGGGCCTGCCGGCGATACGCAGTATTTT.

This clonotype was observed at least ten times. The library was designed around alpha chains, so this beta chain is a stray read whose abundance carries little weight. The chain recombines TRBV9 with TRBJ1-1; D is possibly TRBD1 (6 bases). Germline assignment: CDR1 SGDLS and CDR2 YYNGEE. The V end lost 4 bases, the J end lost 3 bases, and 16 bases lay between the germline ends. CDR3 length: 15 residues. CDR3 sequence: CASSPGTLGHTEAFF. The CDR3 nucleotides read TGTGCCAGCAGCCCGGGGACACTCGGGCACACTGAAGCTTTCTTT.

For this clonotype: This beta chain represents an off-target read in a library built for alpha chains; its size is of limited meaning. V is TRBV6-5 and J is TRBJ1-1; tentatively, D is TRBD1 (5 bases). Germline V gene sequence: CDR1 MNHEY, CDR2 SVGAGI. Trimming left V 2 bases short and J 3 bases short, with 13 bases between. This CDR3 is 15 amino acids long. CDR3 loop: CASSYTGPRDTEAFF. The CDR3 nucleotides read TGTGCCAGCAGTTACACGGGGCCACGCGACACTGAAGCTTTCTTT.

This clonotype is medium-sized by share. This beta chain lies outside the target of a library built for alpha chains; its clone size means little. The chain has TRBV7-2 and TRBJ2-7; TRBD1 is a possible D gene (6 bases). This CDR3 contains 14 residues. Germline CDR1 SGHTA, CDR2 FQGNSA. V gave up 7 bases and J gave up 6 bases, with 19 bases separating them. The CDR3, as DNA: TGTGCCAGCACCCGAAACTTACAGGGTCTCGAGCAGTACTTC. This encodes CASTRNLQGLEQYF.

This clonotype was seen repeatedly, ten times or more. Little can be read into the size of this beta chain, an off-target read in a library designed for alpha chains. The chain has TRBV12-3 or TRBV12-4 and TRBJ2-2, with 8 nucleotides matching TRBD1. CDR3 size: 15 residues. J gave up 10 bases and V 4 bases, and 11 bases lay outside the gene matches. The DNA for the CDR3 is TGTGCCAGCAGTTCCGCCCTGCCAGGGGGCGCGGAGCTGTTTTTT. This codes for CASSSALPGGAELFF.

This clonotype was counted ten times or more. Being off target in a library aimed at alpha chains, this beta chain has a size of little meaning. The chain couples TRBV4-2 to TRBJ2-5; 14 bases line up with TRBD2. The CDR3 consists of 17 residues. Germline trimming cut 4 bases from V and 0 bases from J; bases unmatched to any gene: 4. Germline lookup yields CDR1 LGHNA and CDR2 YNFKEQ. The CDR3 loop is CASSPGLAGAYQETQYF. CDR3 DNA: TGTGCCAGCAGCCCGGGACTAGCGGGGGCCTACCAAGAGACCCAGTACTTC.

Notes on this clonotype: This beta chain lies outside the target of a library built for alpha chains; its clone size means little. The V gene is TRBV6-5, the J gene TRBJ2-3; 7 bases are a match to TRBD2. The CDR3 has 16 residues. With 2 bases clipped from V and 1 base from J, the junction kept 6 bases outside the gene matches. CDR1 is MNHEY, CDR2 SVGAGI, per germline. The CDR3 reads CASSYGSLAGTDTQYF. The CDR3 DNA reads as TGTGCCAGCAGTTACGGGTCGCTAGCGGGCACAGATACGCAGTATTTT.

This clonotype was counted at least ten times. Since the library was made to target alpha chains, this beta chain is a stray read and its abundance is not meaningful. V and J are TRBV11-2 and TRBJ2-7; D is unresolved. Germline V lookup: CDR1 SGHAT, CDR2 FQNNGV. This CDR3 spans 14 amino acids. Trimming shortened V by 0 bases and J by 7 bases, and 13 bases separated the two germline ends. The CDR3 loop reads CASSLDRQVGEQYF. The DNA of the CDR3 is TGTGCCAGCAGCTTAGATCGGCAGGTCGGGGAGCAGTACTTC.

Only a few counts were recorded for this clonotype. This beta chain is a stray sequence in a library constructed for alpha chains; its clone size is not meaningful. This chain uses TRBV6-5 with TRBJ2-2, with D unclear. The CDR3 has 12 residues. CDR1 is MNHEY and CDR2 is SVGAGI in the germline V gene. The V and J ends lost 6 bases and 5 bases respectively, with 7 bases between them. DNA for the CDR3: TGTGCCAGCAGACCCTTAACCGGGGAGCTGTTTTTT. The encoded protein is CASRPLTGELFF.

This clonotype is classed as large. This beta chain is a stray sequence in a library constructed for alpha chains; its clone size is not meaningful. The chain links TRBV20-1 to TRBJ1-1, with D possibly being TRBD1 (5 bases). The V gene lost 5 bases and the J gene lost 5 bases, with 9 bases spanning the gap. The CDR3 spans 11 residues. Per the germline V gene, CDR1 is DFQATT and CDR2 is SNEGSKA (reference sequence). CDR3 residues: CSARGRTEAFF. In nucleotides, the CDR3 is TGCAGTGCTCGGGGGAGGACTGAAGCTTTCTTT.

This clonotype was counted ten times or more. Since the library was made to target alpha chains, this beta chain is a stray read and its abundance is not meaningful. This chain's CDR3 is CSVDRQGTSEAFF. The CDR3 DNA follows: TGCAGCGTTGATCGACAGGGCACCAGTGAAGCTTTCTTT. This chain joins TRBV29-1 and TRBJ1-1; TRBD1 matches at 7 bases. Germline CDR1 reads SQVTM; CDR2 reads ANQGSEA. The CDR3 runs to 13 residues. The J segment lost 7 bases and the V segment lost 3 bases, leaving 8 bases of the junction unmatched.

Ten or more counts support this clonotype. This beta chain appears as a stray read in a library generated for alpha chains; its size is not informative. CDR3 protein: CASSPGGYEQYF. CDR3 bases: TGTGCCAGCTCACCGGGCGGGTACGAGCAGTACTTC. The rearrangement uses TRBV18 and TRBJ2-7; possible D gene TRBD2, 5 bases. This CDR3 is 12 amino acids long. V lost 3 bases and J lost 4, with 7 bases in between. Germline V CDR1 and CDR2: KGHSH, LQKENI.

The sample holds many counts of this clonotype. This beta chain is an off-target read within a library intended for alpha chains, so its frequency means little. The chain recombines TRBV11-3 with TRBJ2-6; no clear D gene. CDR1 SGHNT and CDR2 YENEEA come from the germline V gene. Trimming cost V 5 bases and J 2 bases, with 4 bases left between them. The CDR3 has 13 amino acids. Here the CDR3 reads CASSPPGANVLTF. CDR3 DNA sequence: TGTGCCAGCAGCCCCCCTGGGGCCAACGTCCTGACTTTC.

The table lists this clonotype with many counts. For a library built for alpha chains, this beta chain is a stray read; little rests on its size. This chain uses TRBV5-1 with TRBJ2-5; TRBD1 aligns across 8 bases. CDR3 length: 15 residues. The germline V gene encodes CDR1 SGHRS and CDR2 YFSETQ. V was clipped by 4 bases and J by 4 bases; unmatched bases: 9. CDR3 in DNA: TGCGCCAGCAGCCCAGGACAGGGATCGGGAGAGACCCAGTACTTC. Its protein is CASSPGQGSGETQYF.

This clonotype appeared many times. This beta chain came through as a stray read in a library set up for alpha chains, and its size says little. The chain couples TRBV12-3 or TRBV12-4 to TRBJ1-5; possibly TRBD1 for D (6 bases). The ends were cut back, 5 bases at V and 0 bases at J, with 11 bases in the middle. The CDR3 covers 15 residues. The CDR3 DNA follows: TGTGCCAGCAGTCACAGGGATCATAGCAATCAGCCCCAGCATTTT. This translates into CASSHRDHSNQPQHF.

This clonotype showed up just a few times. A library prepared for alpha chains yielded this beta chain as an off-target read; its size is of little meaning. The chain is built from TRBV7-6 and TRBJ2-1, with TRBD1 identical over 12 bases. Looked up from germline, CDR1 is SGHVS and CDR2 is FNYEAQ. With 5 bases clipped from V and 10 bases from J, the junction kept 3 bases outside the gene matches. CDR3 length equals 13 residues. In nucleotides, the CDR3 is TGTGCCAGCAGCCGGGACAGGGGGCGAGAGCAGTTCTTC. Translating it yields CASSRDRGREQFF.

This clonotype was observed once. This beta chain was picked up by a library intended for alpha chains and is off target, so its count carries little meaning. The genes are TRBV20-1 and TRBJ2-3; D not resolved. The ends were cut back, 1 base at V and 0 bases at J, with 2 bases in the middle. The CDR3 consists of 12 residues. Germline-derived CDR1 and CDR2 are DFQATT and SNEGSKA (reference sequence). The CDR3 reads CSARGSTDTQYF. CDR3 sequence (DNA): TGCAGTGCTAGAGGCAGCACAGATACGCAGTATTTT.

Regarding this clonotype: The library was prepared for alpha chains; this beta chain is a stray read, so its frequency means little. The rearrangement uses TRBV6-6 and TRBJ2-7, with no clear D. This CDR3 has 11 amino acids. The germline V gene has CDR1 MNHNY and CDR2 SVGAGI (reference sequence). The V gene lost 6 bases and the J gene lost 5 bases, with 8 bases spanning the gap. The CDR3 reads CASSPRDEQYF. The CDR3, as DNA: TGTGCCAGCAGCCCCCGGGACGAGCAGTACTTC.